Listed below are T cell receptor beta chains from one sample, sequenced in a study of cytomegalovirus exposure and HLA in healthy donors. Method: immunoSEQ multiplex PCR; TCRdb's copy keeps in-frame clones and lacks some. The table includes some 110,000 clones, around 65% detected once. The material sequenced was PBMCs. These receptors were taken from a man aged 18 to 35 in good health and CMV-seronegative. CDR3s include the opening cysteine and the closing phenylalanine or tryptophan. Fields, in order: V gene, clone size, CDR3 protein. Expanded clones are given a class, and other clones once, few, many or no size at all.

TRBV19 | . | CASGTDRYNSPLHF
TRBV28 | . | CASSWNSYNEQFF
TRBV28 | . | CASRHVGAAEQPQHF
TRBV7-9 | . | CASSWGQGSGSNEKLFF
TRBV28 | . | CASSLKRETFSGNTIYF
TRBV14 | . | CASSQDLNTGELFF
TRBV7-8 | . | CASSLGLADTQYF
TRBV30 | . | CALSNAGTGFSYEQYF
TRBV6-5 | . | CASSYSVGVSKEKLFF
TRBV7-2 | . | CASSLLGGRSPLHF
TRBV7-8 | few | CASSPRRADTGELFF
TRBV5-1 | . | CASSSEPGQGRYEQYF
TRBV19 | . | CASSTMDRAPPGELFF
TRBV25-1 | . | CASSGQGAYGYTF
TRBV5-1 | . | CASSSGDWNTGELFF
TRBV7-3 | . | CASSDRWTGGRLGNQPQHF
TRBV5-1 | . | CASSLGVDYGYTF
TRBV10-2 | once | CASSESWRTEAFF
TRBV28 | . | CASSRAETQYF
TRBV11-2 | . | CASSFPLAGFTDTQYF
TRBV2 | . | CASRGGQTHEQYF
TRBV5-1 | . | CATGLAVPEQFF
TRBV6-5 | . | CASSYVQGSSYEQYF
TRBV5-8 | . | CASSTLAGAAELFF
TRBV6-1 | few | CASSEGTSGSNEQFF